This T cell receptor beta chain is from a study of cytomegalovirus exposure and HLA in healthy donors. As concerns this clone: Its target is not known.

Regarding the study as a whole: It was reported that the classifier diagnosed cytomegalovirus status with high specificity and sensitivity in both the original and validation cohorts. A later analysis found first-cohort TCR clusters tended to co-occur in the roughly 120 validation repertoires. The listing of 150 to 200 TCR beta chains classed them as cytomegalovirus-associated.

In germline, CDR1 is PRHDT, CDR2 FYEKMQ (reference sequence). The V gene lost 6 bases and the J gene lost 6 bases, with 13 bases spanning the gap. The length of the CDR3 is 13 residues. The table came from immunoSEQ multiplex PCR; TCRdb's copy has only in-frame clones and leaves some out. The data hold 330,000 or so clones, with around 86% observed a single time. The receptor was derived from a woman aged 18 to 35 in good health and CMV-seronegative. This rearrangement joins TRBV13 to TRBJ2-3, with D perhaps matching TRBD2 (5 bases). The source material was PBMCs. The CDR3: CASRTPPGDTQYF. The CDR3 nucleotides read TGTGCCAGCAGAACGCCGCCGGGGGATACGCAGTATTTT. Together with reference TRBV13 and TRBJ2-3, the CDR3 gives the full variable domain: AAGVIQSPRHLIKEKRETATLKCYPIPRHDTVYWYQQGPGQDPQFLISFYEKMQSDKGSIPDRFSAQQFSDYHSELNMSSLELGDSALYFCASRTPPGDTQYFGPGTRLTVL.